The 7 T cell receptor beta chains given below trace back to one sample, sequenced in a study of blood T cells in healthy people across ages. A J-beta primer mix and a sample-barcoded 5' primer were used in a second PCR of about 6 to 12 cycles. TCRdb re-called the 5' RACE reads through MiXCR, storing one row per CDR3 protein. Among 1.5 million to 2 million distinct CDR3 sequences listed, approximately 28% were seen once. The sequenced sample was blood. The receptor set was obtained from a woman aged 25 to 45 in good health.

This clonotype was seen only a few times. This chain uses TRBV2 with TRBJ2-7, with 8 bases aligning to TRBD1. The germline gives CDR1 SNHLY, CDR2 FYNNEI. The junction had 8 bases not matched to a gene; V was cut back by 5 bases and J by 5 bases. The CDR3 totals 14 residues. In DNA, the CDR3 is TGTGCCAGCAGTTCCGGGACAGGTAAACACGAGCAGTACTTC. Its translation: CASSSGTGKHEQYF. Together with reference TRBV2 and TRBJ2-7, the CDR3 gives the full variable domain: EPEVTQTPSHQVTQMGQEVILRCVPISNHLYFYWYRQILGQKVEFLVSFYNNEISEKSEIFDDQFSVERPDGSNFTLKIRSTKLEDSAMYFCASSSGTGKHEQYFGPGTRLTVT.

This clonotype was counted only a few times. This chain connects TRBV4-3 to TRBJ2-1; 7 bases agree with TRBD2. The germline V gene has CDR1 LGHNA and CDR2 YSLEER. The V and J ends lost 0 bases and 0 bases, in that order; junction bases with no gene match: 2. CDR3 length: 16 amino acids. CDR3 in amino acids: CASSQEAGVSYNEQFF. The CDR3 DNA follows: TGCGCCAGCAGCCAAGAGGCGGGAGTCTCCTACAATGAGCAGTTCTTC.

J is TRBJ2-3 and V is TRBV7-2, with TRBD1 as a possible D gene (6 bases). The CDR3 is 13 amino acids. V shed 2 bases and J shed 5 bases, with 8 bases lying between them. CDR1 is SGHTA and CDR2 is FQGNSA in the germline V gene. Here the CDR3 DNA reads TGTGCCAGCAGCTTACAGGGGATAGATACGCAGTATTTT. The encoded protein is CASSLQGIDTQYF.

The chain links TRBV20-1 to TRBJ1-2; D uncertain. Looked up from germline, CDR1 is DFQATT and CDR2 is SNEGSKA (reference sequence). The V end was cut by 0 bases, the J end by 0 bases, with 11 bases between. The CDR3 runs to 15 residues. CDR3 DNA sequence: TGCAGTGCTAGAGATTCGGCGGGGACTAACTATGGCTACACCTTC. Its translation is CSARDSAGTNYGYTF.

This clonotype has just a few counts. This sequence joins TRBV2 and TRBJ2-5; D is possibly TRBD1 (5 bases). The CDR3 contains 13 residues. Germline-derived CDR1 and CDR2 are SNHLY and FYNNEI. V was clipped by 9 bases and J by 4 bases, with 15 bases between them. The DNA for the CDR3 is TGTGCCAGGAGAATCAGGGTAGGAGAGACCCAGTACTTC. Its translation: CARRIRVGETQYF. The full variable domain, its missing parts supplied by reference TRBV2 and TRBJ2-5, is EPEVTQTPSHQVTQMGQEVILRCVPISNHLYFYWYRQILGQKVEFLVSFYNNEISEKSEIFDDQFSVERPDGSNFTLKIRSTKLEDSAMYFCARRIRVGETQYFGPGTRLLVL.

This clonotype was observed a handful of times. The chain combines TRBV9 with TRBJ2-1; the D gene is possibly TRBD2 (7 bases). CDR1 is SGDLS and CDR2 is YYNGEE in the germline V gene. This CDR3 has 15 amino acids. V lost 5 bases and J 4 bases, leaving 16 bases between the germline ends. The CDR3 region is CASSRGGGIYNEQFF. The CDR3 region has the DNA TGTGCCAGCAGTCGCGGGGGCGGGATATACAATGAGCAGTTCTTC.

This clonotype was observed a few times. The gene calls are TRBV21-1 and TRBJ1-2. TRBV21-1 counts as a pseudogene. The CDR3 length is 17 residues. CDR3 amino acids: CASSKGPGLLRGYGYTF. The CDR3 DNA reads TGTGCCAGCAGCAAAGGCCCCGGACTCTTGCGGGGTTATGGCTACACCTTC.